The rows below give T cell receptor beta chains drawn from one sample of a study of cytomegalovirus exposure and HLA in healthy donors. TCRdb's copy holds only in-frame clones and misses some; the assay was immunoSEQ multiplex PCR. Here the sample spans roughly 120,000 clones, 70% to 90% being singletons. Sequencing input: PBMCs. All receptors come from a man aged 18 to 30 in good health and CMV-seropositive. The CDR3 runs from the conserved cysteine through the conserved F or W. D genes are given only for firm matches. Not all rows give a size; the values are once, few, many and, for expanded clones, a class.

v_call	d_call	clone_size	j_call	cdr3_aa	cdr3_nt
TRBV10-3	-	-	TRBJ2-2	CAISDAGMNTGELFF	TGTGCCATCAGTGACGCAGGGATGAACACCGGGGAGCTGTTTTTT
TRBV6-5	-	-	TRBJ2-7	CASTDQIRREQYF	TGTGCCAGCACCGACCAGATCCGGAGGGAGCAGTACTTC
TRBV27	TRBD1	-	TRBJ1-2	CASSENRGRLSGYTF	TGTGCCAGCAGTGAAAACAGGGGGCGCTTAAGTGGCTACACCTTC
TRBV2	TRBD1	-	TRBJ1-3	CASSGQGASSGNTIYF	TGTGCCAGCAGTGGACAGGGGGCGAGCTCTGGAAACACCATATATTTT
TRBV13	TRBD1	-	TRBJ2-6	CASSLLTPGWTGEKTGANVLTF	TGTGCCAGCAGCTTATTAACCCCTGGATGGACAGGGGAAAAGACTGGGGCCAACGTCCTGACTTTC
TRBV7-2	TRBD2	-	TRBJ2-5	CASTMGGRETQYF	TGTGCCAGCACCATGGGGGGGAGAGAGACCCAGTACTTC
TRBV11-2	TRBD1	-	TRBJ1-2	CASREDRVPTF	TGTGCCAGCAGGGAGGACAGGGTACCCACCTTC
TRBV6-4	TRBD2	-	TRBJ2-1	CASSDSGTSGGANEQFF	TGTGCCAGCAGTGACTCCGGGACTAGCGGGGGGGCCAATGAGCAGTTCTTC
TRBV19	-	-	TRBJ1-5	CASSIVGSYSNQPQHF	TGTGCCAGTAGTATAGTCGGGTCTTATAGCAATCAGCCCCAGCATTTT
TRBV4-2	-	once	TRBJ2-7	CASSQAVGTIYEQYF	TGTGCCAGCAGCCAAGCTGTCGGGACAATCTACGAGCAGTACTTC
TRBV5-4	-	-	TRBJ1-1	CASSLATRGGTEAFF	TGTGCCAGCAGCCTAGCGACCCGGGGCGGGACTGAAGCTTTCTTT
TRBV27	-	-	TRBJ1-1	CASSSRDLNTEAFF	TGTGCCAGCAGCTCCCGGGACTTGAACACTGAAGCTTTCTTT
TRBV5-6	-	-	TRBJ2-7	CASSFRLAIYEQYF	TGTGCCAGCAGCTTTAGGCTAGCGATCTACGAGCAGTACTTC
TRBV19	-	-	TRBJ1-6	CASGQTSWASSLHF	TGTGCCAGTGGACAGACGAGTTGGGCGTCTTCCCTCCACTTT
TRBV4-3	TRBD1	once	TRBJ1-6	CASSQVGQGQSPLHF	TGCGCCAGCAGCCAAGTTGGACAGGGTCAATCACCCCTCCACTTT
TRBV9	-	-	TRBJ1-3	CASSLGDTRDTIYF	TGTGCCAGCAGCCTAGGGGACACCCGGGACACCATATATTTT
TRBV5-5	-	-	TRBJ2-5	CASSLIPPYQETQYF	TGTGCCAGCAGCTTGATCCCCCCGTACCAAGAGACCCAGTACTTC
TRBV5-1	-	-	TRBJ2-7	CASSLAWGGLSYEQYF	TGCGCCAGCAGCTTGGCCTGGGGGGGCCTTTCCTACGAGCAGTACTTC
TRBV10-3	TRBD1	-	TRBJ2-3	CASSETGFGNTQYF	TGTGCCAGCAGTGAGACAGGGTTTGGAAATACGCAGTATTTT
TRBV7-2	-	-	TRBJ2-2	CASSYGQSTGELFF	TGTGCCAGCAGCTACGGACAGAGCACCGGGGAGCTGTTTTTT
TRBV29-1	TRBD1	-	TRBJ1-2	CSVEGQDYFNYGYTF	TGCAGCGTTGAGGGACAGGACTATTTTAACTATGGCTACACCTTC
TRBV2	-	-	TRBJ1-1	CASSEAEDRNTEAFF	TGTGCCAGCAGTGAAGCGGAGGACAGGAACACTGAAGCTTTCTTT
TRBV13	TRBD1	-	TRBJ2-7	CASSLGTGVTYEQYF	TGTGCCAGCAGCTTAGGGACAGGGGTCACCTACGAGCAGTACTTC
TRBV7-8	-	-	TRBJ1-1	CASSIAVGVSEAFF	TGTGCCAGCAGCATAGCCGTCGGGGTTTCTGAAGCTTTCTTT
TRBV7-8	TRBD2	-	TRBJ2-5	CASSLSGGETQYF	TGTGCCAGCAGCCTTAGCGGGGGGGAGACCCAGTACTTC
TRBV20-1	-	-	TRBJ2-3	CSGQKGDTQYF	TGCAGTGGACAGAAGGGAGATACGCAGTATTTT
TRBV14	-	-	TRBJ1-1	CASSQAPNTEAFF	TGTGCCAGCAGCCAGGCCCCGAACACTGAAGCTTTCTTT
TRBV7-2	TRBD2	-	TRBJ2-1	CASSFPGLAAVGPYNEQFF	TGTGCCAGCAGCTTCCCCGGACTAGCGGCGGTGGGGCCATACAATGAGCAGTTCTTC
TRBV28	TRBD1	-	TRBJ1-3	CASRHTGGGGNTIYF	TGTGCCAGCAGACACACAGGGGGGGGCGGAAACACCATATATTTT
TRBV4-2	-	-	TRBJ2-1	CASSRRGPGGLGNEQFF	TGTGCCAGCAGCCGGAGGGGGCCAGGGGGGCTGGGCAATGAGCAGTTCTTC
TRBV27	TRBD1	-	TRBJ1-5	CASSITGGNQPQHF	TGTGCCAGCAGCATAACAGGGGGCAATCAGCCCCAGCATTTT
TRBV27	TRBD2	-	TRBJ2-2	CASAGLAGTGELFF	TGTGCCAGCGCAGGACTAGCGGGGACCGGGGAGCTGTTTTTT
TRBV27	-	-	TRBJ2-7	CASRKGAETYEQYF	TGTGCCAGCAGAAAAGGGGCAGAGACCTACGAGCAGTACTTC
TRBV10-3	TRBD1	-	TRBJ2-1	CASTGTGGEQFF	TGTGCCAGTACCGGGACAGGAGGTGAGCAGTTCTTC
TRBV7-8	-	-	TRBJ1-3	CASSSRDSPGNTIYF	TGTGCCAGCAGCTCTCGGGACTCCCCTGGAAACACCATATATTTT
TRBV19	-	-	TRBJ2-7	CASSPPGNYYEQYF	TGTGCCAGTAGTCCTCCAGGGAACTACTACGAGCAGTACTTC
TRBV29-1	TRBD1	-	TRBJ1-1	CSVETQGVSEAFF	TGCAGCGTCGAAACTCAGGGGGTCAGTGAAGCTTTCTTT
TRBV14	-	-	TRBJ1-6	CASSQGSGGTLHF	TGTGCCAGCAGCCAGGGAAGTGGGGGCACCCTCCACTTT
TRBV7-9	-	-	TRBJ2-3	CASSLIASTDTQYF	TGTGCCAGCAGCCTAATAGCTAGCACAGATACGCAGTATTTT
TRBV7-9	TRBD2	-	TRBJ2-2	CASKGTSGNTGELFF	TGTGCCAGCAAGGGGACTAGCGGTAACACCGGGGAGCTGTTTTTT
TRBV5-5	-	few	TRBJ1-1	CASHVTGSTEAFF	TGTGCCAGCCATGTAACAGGGAGCACTGAAGCTTTCTTT
TRBV10-3	TRBD1	-	TRBJ1-2	CAISPGQGSNYGYTF	TGTGCCATCAGTCCCGGACAGGGGAGTAACTATGGCTACACCTTC
TRBV6-6	-	-	TRBJ1-1	CASSYVVGAVNTEAFF	TGTGCCAGCAGTTACGTAGTAGGGGCAGTGAACACTGAAGCTTTCTTT
TRBV25-1	-	-	TRBJ1-5	CASSLASNQPQHF	TGTGCCAGCAGTCTGGCTAGCAATCAGCCCCAGCATTTT
TRBV5-1	TRBD1	-	TRBJ2-1	CASSFSLTGGEMEQFF	TGCGCCAGCAGCTTTTCCCTGACAGGGGGCGAGATGGAGCAGTTCTTC
TRBV15	-	few	TRBJ2-3	CATSESRGSTDTQYF	TGTGCCACCAGCGAGTCCAGGGGTAGCACAGATACGCAGTATTTT
TRBV5-1	TRBD1	-	TRBJ2-7	CASSWDRAYEQYF	TGCGCCAGCAGCTGGGACAGGGCCTACGAGCAGTACTTC
TRBV5-1	-	once	TRBJ1-1	CASSLVRDEAFF	TGCGCCAGCAGCTTGGTCAGGGATGAAGCTTTCTTT